The text below deals with one T cell receptor (beta chain). The sample belongs to a study of blood T cell repertoires in COVID-19. Whole-study context: The United States, Italy and Spain provided the acute and convalescent COVID-19 samples. PBMCs, B-cell-depleted T cells, or T cells provided the cDNA or gDNA that made up the material.

J gave up 0 bases and V 7 bases, and 8 bases lay outside the gene matches. Germline CDR1 and CDR2: SNHLY and FYNNEI. The CDR3 has 15 residues. TCRdb's copy holds only in-frame clones and misses some; the assay was immunoSEQ multiplex PCR. The sample records 200,000 to 300,000 clones, nearly 85% being singletons. The TCR was taken from a human donor in a cohort sampled during active COVID-19. This sequence joins TRBV2 and TRBJ1-1, with 7 bases aligning to TRBD1. The source material was peripheral blood. The CDR3 reads CASTPLTGVNTEAFF. For the CDR3, the DNA is TGTGCCAGCACTCCCTTAACAGGGGTGAACACTGAAGCTTTCTTT.